This T cell receptor beta chain is from a study of blood T cell repertoires in COVID-19. Study background: Nucleic acid was either cDNA or gDNA, and it came from T cells, B-cell-depleted T cells, or PBMCs.

Measured with immunoSEQ multiplex PCR; TCRdb has only the in-frame clones, and not every one. The sample lists a few hundred thousand clones, approximately 85% occurring once. This CDR3 is 16 amino acids long. The V end lost 5 bases, the J end lost 7 bases, and 21 bases lay between the germline ends. The germline V gene encodes CDR1 LNHDA and CDR2 SQIVND (reference sequence). This clone has just one count. Sequencing used peripheral blood. This sequence originates from a woman in her 70s with COVID-19, enrolled during active disease. The chain has TRBV19 and TRBJ2-1; perhaps TRBD2 as D (6 bases). Written as DNA, the CDR3 is TGTGCCAGTAGTTTGGGCTTCTCCGGGAGACGAAATGAGCAGTTCTTC. Its translation is CASSLGFSGRRNEQFF.